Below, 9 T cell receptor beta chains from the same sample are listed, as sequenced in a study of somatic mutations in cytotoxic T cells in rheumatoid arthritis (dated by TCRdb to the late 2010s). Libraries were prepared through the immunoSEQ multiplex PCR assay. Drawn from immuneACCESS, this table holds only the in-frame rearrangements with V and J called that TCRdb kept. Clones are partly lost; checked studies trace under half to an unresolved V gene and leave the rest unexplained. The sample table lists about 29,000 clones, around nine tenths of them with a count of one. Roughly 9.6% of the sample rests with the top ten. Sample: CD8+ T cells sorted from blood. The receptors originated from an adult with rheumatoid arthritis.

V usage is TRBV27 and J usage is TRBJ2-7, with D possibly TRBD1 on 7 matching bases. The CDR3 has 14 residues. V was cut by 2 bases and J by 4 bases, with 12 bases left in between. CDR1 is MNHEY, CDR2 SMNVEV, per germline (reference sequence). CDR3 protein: CASSLGGGKYEQYF. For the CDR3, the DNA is TGTGCCAGCAGTTTAGGAGGGGGCAAGTACGAGCAGTACTTC.

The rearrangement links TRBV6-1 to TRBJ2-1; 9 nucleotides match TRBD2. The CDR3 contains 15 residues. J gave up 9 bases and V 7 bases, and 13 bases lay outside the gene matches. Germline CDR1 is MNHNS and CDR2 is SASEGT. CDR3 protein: CASTLREGGSGEQFF. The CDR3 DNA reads TGTGCCAGCACCCTGCGGGAGGGCGGGTCTGGTGAGCAGTTCTTC.

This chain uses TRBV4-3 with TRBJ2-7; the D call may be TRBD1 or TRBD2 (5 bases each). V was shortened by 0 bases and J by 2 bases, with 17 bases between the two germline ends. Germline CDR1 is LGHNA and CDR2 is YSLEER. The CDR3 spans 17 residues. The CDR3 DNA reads TGCGCCAGCAGCCAAGATCATCGAAAGGGGAGCACCTACGAGCAGTACTTC. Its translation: CASSQDHRKGSTYEQYF.

The CDR3 DNA is TGCGCCAGCAGCCAAGAAGCCAGCACAGATACGCAGTATTTT. Translation: CASSQEASTDTQYF. V is TRBV4-1 and J is TRBJ2-3; D is uncertain. Trimming shortened V by 0 bases and J by 0 bases, and 4 bases separated the two germline ends. This CDR3 has 14 residues. Germline V gene lookup returns CDR1 MGHRA and CDR2 YSYEKL.

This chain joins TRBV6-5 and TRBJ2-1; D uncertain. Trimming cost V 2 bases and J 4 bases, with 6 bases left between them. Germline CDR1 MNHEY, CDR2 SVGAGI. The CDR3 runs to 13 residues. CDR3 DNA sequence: TGTGCCAGCAGTTACGGTCTGTACAATGAGCAGTTCTTC. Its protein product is CASSYGLYNEQFF.

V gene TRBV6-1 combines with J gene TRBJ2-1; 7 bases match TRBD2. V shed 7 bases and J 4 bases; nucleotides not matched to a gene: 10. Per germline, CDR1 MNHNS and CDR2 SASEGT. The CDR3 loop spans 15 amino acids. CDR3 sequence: CASIGWDYSYNEQFF. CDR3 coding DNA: TGTGCCAGCATCGGGTGGGACTACTCATACAATGAGCAGTTCTTC.

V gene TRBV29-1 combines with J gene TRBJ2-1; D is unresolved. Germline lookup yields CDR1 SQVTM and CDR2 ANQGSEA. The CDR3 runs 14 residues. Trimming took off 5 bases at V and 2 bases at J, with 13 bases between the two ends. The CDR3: CSVLGSLAYNEQFF. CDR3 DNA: TGCAGCGTTCTCGGGTCATTGGCCTACAATGAGCAGTTCTTC.

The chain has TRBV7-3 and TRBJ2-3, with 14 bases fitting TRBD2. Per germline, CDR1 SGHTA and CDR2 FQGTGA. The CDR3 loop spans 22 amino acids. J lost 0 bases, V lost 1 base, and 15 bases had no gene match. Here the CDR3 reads CASSLNPGLAGVGEWSTDTQYF. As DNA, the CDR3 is TGTGCCAGCAGCTTAAATCCGGGACTAGCGGGAGTAGGCGAATGGAGCACAGATACGCAGTATTTT.

CDR3 DNA: TGTGCCAGCCGTCGGGGACAGGGTGATTTCCATGAGCAGTTCTTC. This translates into CASRRGQGDFHEQFF. The J gene is TRBJ2-1, the V gene TRBV27, with TRBD1 matching 9 bases. After removal of 8 bases from V and 8 bases from J, the junction contained 13 bases not matched to a gene. CDR1 and CDR2 (germline): MNHEY, SMNVEV (reference sequence). The CDR3 runs to 15 residues.